The 9 T cell receptor beta chains listed next were all sequenced from one sample in a study of cytomegalovirus exposure and HLA in healthy donors. Vbeta (60) and Jbeta (13) primers were used in the PCR. The data were produced by immunoSEQ multiplex PCR, yet TCRdb's version contains in-frame clones alone and is incomplete. The sample holds 95,000 to 120,000 clones, 74% seen once. The sample comprised PBMCs. The receptors stem from a middle-aged woman in good health and CMV-seropositive.

The chain couples TRBV2 to TRBJ1-4, with TRBD1 matching 8 bases. The germline V gene has CDR1 SNHLY and CDR2 FYNNEI. V dropped 5 bases and J dropped 7; count of bases not matched to a gene: 6. CDR3 length: 14 amino acids. CDR3 nucleotides: TGTGCCAGCAGTTCGCTTGGACAGGGTGAAAAACTGTTTTTT. Translated, it gives CASSSLGQGEKLFF.

The chain joins TRBV30 to TRBJ2-2; perhaps TRBD1 as D (7 bases). Trimming took 4 bases from V and 3 from J, leaving 15 bases between them. The CDR3 has 15 residues. Germline V gene data show CDR1 as GTSNPN and CDR2 as SVGIG (reference sequence). The CDR3: CAWTLRDRDTGELFF. The CDR3 DNA reads as TGTGCCTGGACTCTGCGGGACAGAGACACCGGGGAGCTGTTTTTT.

The chain carries TRBV14 and TRBJ2-1; 11 positions agree with TRBD2. Per the germline V gene, CDR1 is SGHDN and CDR2 is FVKESK. V lost 4 bases and J lost 3; bases outside the gene matches: 5. The CDR3 spans 16 residues. The CDR3 protein is CASSPLAGGNYNEQFF. The CDR3 coding sequence is TGTGCCAGCAGCCCTTTAGCGGGAGGGAACTACAATGAGCAGTTCTTC. The full variable domain, completed using reference TRBV14 and TRBJ2-1, is EAGVTQFPSHSVIEKGQTVTLRCDPISGHDNLYWYRRVMGKEIKFLLHFVKESKQDESGMPNNRFLAERTGGTYSTLKVQPAELEDSGVYFCASSPLAGGNYNEQFFGPGTRLTVL.

The genes are TRBV14 and TRBJ2-1; TRBD2 might be the D (7 bases). Germline-derived CDR1 and CDR2 are SGHDN and FVKESK. V dropped 3 bases and J dropped 2 bases, with 14 bases sitting between them. The CDR3 contains 16 residues. The CDR3 DNA follows: TGTGCCAGCAGCCACCGAGGGGGGGAGCCCTACAATGAGCAGTTCTTC. Translation gives CASSHRGGEPYNEQFF. The full variable domain, with the rest looked up from reference TRBV14 and TRBJ2-1, is EAGVTQFPSHSVIEKGQTVTLRCDPISGHDNLYWYRRVMGKEIKFLLHFVKESKQDESGMPNNRFLAERTGGTYSTLKVQPAELEDSGVYFCASSHRGGEPYNEQFFGPGTRLTVL.

The chain couples TRBV30 to TRBJ2-3, with D perhaps matching TRBD2 (7 bases). The V and J ends lost 4 bases and 5 bases respectively, with 19 bases between them. Germline lookup yields CDR1 GTSNPN and CDR2 SVGIG (reference sequence). This CDR3 spans 15 amino acids. CDR3 sequence reads: CAWTASGGLRDTQYF. CDR3 nucleotide sequence: TGTGCCTGGACCGCGTCGGGGGGCCTTAGAGATACGCAGTATTTT. The entire variable domain, with the rest obtained from reference TRBV30 and TRBJ2-3, is as follows: SQTIHQWPATLVQPVGSPLSLECTVEGTSNPNLYWYRQAAGRGLQLLFYSVGIGQISSEVPQNLSASRPQDRQFILSSKKLLLSDSGFYLCAWTASGGLRDTQYFGPGTRLTVL.

The chain combines TRBV6-1 with TRBJ1-6; 8 bases align to TRBD1. The J segment lost 3 bases and the V segment lost 2 bases, leaving 9 bases of the junction unmatched. CDR1 is MNHNS, CDR2 SASEGT, per germline. This CDR3 has 18 residues. This CDR3 reads CASSELGAGGFYNSPLHF. CDR3 nucleotides: TGTGCCAGCAGTGAATTAGGGGCAGGGGGCTTCTATAATTCACCCCTCCACTTT.

This clone was observed a few times. The chain recombines TRBV7-2 with TRBJ2-7; 8 bases fit TRBD1. V was pared by 5 bases and J by 2 bases, with 8 bases of the junction left unmatched. CDR3 length: 15 amino acids. CDR1 is SGHTA, CDR2 FQGNSA, per germline. In nucleotides, the CDR3 is TGTGCCAGCAGCCCCGGACAGGGAAGCCCCTACGAGCAGTACTTC. Translated, it gives CASSPGQGSPYEQYF.

The chain combines TRBV2 with TRBJ2-1; 11 bases align to TRBD2. The junction had 10 bases not matched to a gene; V was cut back by 7 bases and J by 8 bases. CDR1 is SNHLY and CDR2 is FYNNEI in the germline V gene. CDR3 length: 15 residues. In DNA, the CDR3 is TGTGCCAGCACCGACGGGCTAGCGGGAGGCTATGAGCAGTTCTTC. Its translation: CASTDGLAGGYEQFF.

This chain links TRBV7-3 with TRBJ1-1, with a weak D call TRBD1 (5 bases). CDR3 length: 15 residues. Trimming took off 2 bases at V and 1 base at J, with 11 bases between the two ends. Germline V gives CDR1 SGHTA, CDR2 FQGTGA. For the CDR3, the DNA is TGTGCCAGCAGCTTAGCGGGACGGGGGAACACTGAAGCTTTCTTT. Translation gives CASSLAGRGNTEAFF. The whole variable domain, remainder taken from reference TRBV7-3 and TRBJ1-1, is GAGVSQTPSNKVTEKGKYVELRCDPISGHTALYWYRQSLGQGPEFLIYFQGTGAADDSGLPNDRFFAVRPEGSVSTLKIQRTERGDSAVYLCASSLAGRGNTEAFFGQGTRLTVV.